This TCR beta chain is drawn from a study of Tregs in tolerant kidney transplant recipients. This clone shows up as medium-sized by frequency. The read gets to within 3 residues of the CDR3 end, and the germline J gene fills in the rest. Assay used: immunoSEQ multiplex PCR; TCRdb lists only in-frame clones, some missing. The sample yields about 31,000 clones, of which the top ten take up 1.8%. From germline, CDR1 is LNHDA and CDR2 SQIVND (reference sequence). There are 16 residues in the CDR3. With 1 base clipped from V and 6 bases from J, the junction kept 6 bases outside the gene matches. The nonmyeloablative bone marrow transplants came from related graft donors, with transient mixed chimerism.

This TCR was sampled from a human patient who received a combined kidney and bone marrow transplant. Some T cells here may be from the graft donor. The chain employs TRBV19 and TRBJ2-1, with 10 positions matching TRBD2. This sample comprised CD4+ T cells from blood (PBMCs), obtained 24 months after the transplant. CDR3 sequence reads: CASSIGAGGLVNEQFF. Partial CDR3 DNA: TGTGCCAGTAGTATAGGAGCGGGAGGGCTAGTCAATGAG.